What follows is one T cell receptor (beta chain) and its context. Its recognized antigen is unknown. No quality values exist for individual bases; no much larger clone is one base distant. Libraries were made using PCR. Sequencer: Illumina HiSeq 2500. TCR libraries were prepared with molecular barcoding, using unique molecular identifiers to normalize TCRbeta repertoire quantification. The public reads were reanalyzed by TCRdb: fastp trimming at Q25, MiXCR alignment, in-frame beta chains only. For every CDR3 protein sequence, its rows merge into one entry that carries the most common genes and DNA. This sample gives hundreds of thousands of distinct CDR3 sequences in total; around 16% of them show up just once. The ten largest make up more than 2.5% of the sample. This record belongs to a study of T-cell reconstitution after alpha-beta-depleted transplantation in children (TCRdb year 2016). About the study as a whole: The study quantitatively tracked T-cell immune reconstitution after TCRalphabeta/CD19-depleted allogeneic hematopoietic cell transplantation in children using TCR repertoire profiling.

The sequences come from PBMCs from the stem cell graft donor, collected from the stem cell graft. This clonotype was obtained from a human donor who donated a stem cell graft to a child with acute lymphoblastic leukemia.

Here the CDR3 is given as CSVELGTSGPQTQYF. The nucleotide sequence is given as TGCAGCGTTGAGCTCGGGACGTCAGGGCCGCAGACCCAGTACTTC. The chain couples TRBV29-1 to TRBJ2-5; the D segment may tentatively be TRBD1 or TRBD2, each giving 5 matched bases. At the junction V is shortened by 3 bases and J by 6 bases, with 20 bases in between. CDR3 length: 15 amino acids, cysteine to phenylalanine. Only CDR3 DNA is held: 45 bases, read in frame from base 1. CDR1 SQVTM and CDR2 ANQGSEA were looked up in the germline V gene.